Here is one TCR beta chain with its context. Antigen unknown. Trimming left V 4 bases short and J 4 bases short, with 19 bases between. CDR1 and CDR2 from the germline V gene are MDHEN and SYDVKM. This CDR3 is 16 amino acids long. The data were produced by immunoSEQ multiplex PCR, yet TCRdb's version contains in-frame clones alone and is incomplete. The sample consists of roughly 1,100,000 clones, 60% to 80% of them appearing once. The data derive from a study of shared clonotypes between healthy human individuals. Study-level results: Despite large depth, rarefaction showed incomplete sorted-subset sequencing. Naive CD4 clonotype sharing across a handful of donors was 5% to 6%.

V and J are TRBV28 and TRBJ1-2; a possible D gene is TRBD1 (5 bases). The clonotype comes from a man aged 18 to 29 in good health. Sequencing input: memory CD4+ T cells sorted from blood. Sample subset: CD45RA-negative fraction. CDR3 in DNA: TGTGCCAGCAGTTCCTCCTGGGGCAGGGAATTCTATGGCTACACCTTC. It encodes CASSSSWGREFYGYTF.